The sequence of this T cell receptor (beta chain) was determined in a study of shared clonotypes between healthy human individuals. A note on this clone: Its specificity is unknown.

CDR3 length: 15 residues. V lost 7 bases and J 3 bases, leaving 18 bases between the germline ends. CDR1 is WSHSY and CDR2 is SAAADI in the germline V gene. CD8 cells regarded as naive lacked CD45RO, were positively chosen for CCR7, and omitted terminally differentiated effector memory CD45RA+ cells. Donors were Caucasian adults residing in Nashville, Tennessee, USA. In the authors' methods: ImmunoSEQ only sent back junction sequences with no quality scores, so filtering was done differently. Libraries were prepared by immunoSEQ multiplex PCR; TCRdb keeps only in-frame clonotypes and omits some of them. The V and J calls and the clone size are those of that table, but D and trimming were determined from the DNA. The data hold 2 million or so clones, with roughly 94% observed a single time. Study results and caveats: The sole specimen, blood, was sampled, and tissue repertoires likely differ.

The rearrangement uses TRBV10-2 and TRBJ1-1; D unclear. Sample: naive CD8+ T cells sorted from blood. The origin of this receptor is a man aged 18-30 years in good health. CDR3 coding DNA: TGCGCCAGCACCAAAATTGTGGCAGAATACACTGAAGCTTTCTTT. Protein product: CASTKIVAEYTEAFF.